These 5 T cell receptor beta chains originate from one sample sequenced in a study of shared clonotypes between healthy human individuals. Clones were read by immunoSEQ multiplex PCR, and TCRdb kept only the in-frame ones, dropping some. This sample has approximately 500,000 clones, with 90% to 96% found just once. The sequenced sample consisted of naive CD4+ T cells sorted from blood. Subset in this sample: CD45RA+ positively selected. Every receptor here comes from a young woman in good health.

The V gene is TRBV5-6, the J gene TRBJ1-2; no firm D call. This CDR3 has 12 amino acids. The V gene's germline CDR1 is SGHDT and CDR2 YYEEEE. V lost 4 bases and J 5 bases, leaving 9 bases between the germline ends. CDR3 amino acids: CASSPDGYGYTF. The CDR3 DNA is TGTGCCAGCAGCCCGGACGGATATGGCTACACCTTC.

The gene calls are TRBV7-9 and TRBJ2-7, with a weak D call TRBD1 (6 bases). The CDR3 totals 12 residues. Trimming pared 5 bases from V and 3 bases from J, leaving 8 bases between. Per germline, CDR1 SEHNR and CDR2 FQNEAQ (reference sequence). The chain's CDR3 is CASSAGDYEQYF. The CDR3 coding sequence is TGTGCCAGCAGCGCAGGGGACTACGAGCAGTACTTC.

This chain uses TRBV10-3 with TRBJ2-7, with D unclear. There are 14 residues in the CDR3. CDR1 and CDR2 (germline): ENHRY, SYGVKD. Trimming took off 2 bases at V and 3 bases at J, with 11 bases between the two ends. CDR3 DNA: TGTGCCATCAGTGAGGGCCTGATGGGCTACGAGCAGTACTTC. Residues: CAISEGLMGYEQYF.

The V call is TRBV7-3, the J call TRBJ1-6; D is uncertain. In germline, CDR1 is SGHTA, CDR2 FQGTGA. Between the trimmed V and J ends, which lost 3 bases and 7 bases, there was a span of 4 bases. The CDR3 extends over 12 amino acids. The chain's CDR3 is CASSFNNSPLHF. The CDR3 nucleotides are TGTGCCAGCAGCTTTAACAATTCACCCCTCCACTTT.

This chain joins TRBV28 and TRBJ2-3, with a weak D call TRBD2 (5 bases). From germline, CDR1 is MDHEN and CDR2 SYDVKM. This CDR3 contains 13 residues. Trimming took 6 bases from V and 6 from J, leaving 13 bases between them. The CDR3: CASRISGGDTQYF. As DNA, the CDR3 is TGTGCCAGCAGGATAAGTGGCGGGGATACGCAGTATTTT.